This T cell receptor (beta chain) was sequenced during a study of T cell changes during pregnancy in multiple sclerosis. CDR3 length: 12 residues. V trimming: 9 bases; J trimming: 2 bases; junction bases outside the gene matches: 2. CDR1 and CDR2 (germline): LNHDA, SQIVND (reference sequence). TCRdb's copy holds only in-frame clones and misses some; the assay was immunoSEQ multiplex PCR. The repertoire holds more than 80,000 clones, with roughly 95% as singletons. This clone was detected only once. The genes are TRBV19 and TRBJ1-1; 8 positions agree with TRBD1. The receptor's source is a female donor with multiple sclerosis, enrolled in a pregnancy study. Specimen: peripheral blood, collected in the second trimester of pregnancy. The CDR3 sequence: CASGTGNTEAFF. The CDR3, as DNA: TGTGCCAGCGGGACAGGAAACACTGAAGCTTTCTTT.